Following are 3 T cell receptor beta chains from one sample sequenced in a study of shared clonotypes between healthy human individuals. CD45RO-negative cells were positively selected for CCR7, leaving out terminally differentiated effector memory CD45RA+ cells. Measured with immunoSEQ multiplex PCR; TCRdb has only the in-frame clones, and not every one. The repertoire holds nearly 2 million clones, with about 95% as singletons. The sequencing sample was made of naive CD8+ T cells sorted from blood. The receptors here all came from a man between 18 and 29 years old in good health.

As to this clone: The identical CDR3 is also encoded by other nucleotide sequences in the sample. J is TRBJ2-7 and V is TRBV28; 7 nucleotides line up with TRBD2. This CDR3 is built from 14 residues. V was clipped by 8 bases and J by 1 base; unmatched bases: 8. CDR1 and CDR2 from the germline V gene are MDHEN and SYDVKM. CDR3 DNA sequence: TGTGCCAGCTCCTCTGGGGGAGGGTCCTACGAGCAGTACTTC. Its translation is CASSSGGGSYEQYF. Full variable domain (rest looked up from reference TRBV28 and TRBJ2-7): DVKVTQSSRYLVKRTGEKVFLECVQDMDHENMFWYRQDPGLGLRLIYFSYDVKMKEKGDIPEGYSVSREKKERFSLILESASTNQTSMYLCASSSGGGSYEQYFGPGTRLTVT.

Comment on this clone: This specimen includes other DNA sequences encoding the same CDR3. The gene calls are TRBV4-1 and TRBJ2-3; D is unclear. The germline V gene has CDR1 MGHRA and CDR2 YSYEKL. Trimming shortened V by 0 bases and J by 2 bases, and 6 bases separated the two germline ends. The CDR3 is 14 amino acids. As DNA, the CDR3 is TGCGCCAGCAGCCAAGAGTCTCCCACAGATACGCAGTATTTT. Translated, it gives CASSQESPTDTQYF.

The chain recombines TRBV5-4 with TRBJ2-3; the match to TRBD2 covers 10 bases. Trimming removed 4 bases from V and 0 bases from J; junction bases left unmatched: 8. The CDR3 contains 17 residues. Germline CDR1 is SGHNT and CDR2 is YYREEE (reference sequence). The CDR3 spells CASSPTGTSVSTDTQYF. The DNA of the CDR3 is TGTGCCAGCAGCCCCACTGGGACTAGCGTAAGCACAGATACGCAGTATTTT.